One sample yielded the 4 T cell receptor beta chains listed below, sequenced in a study of T cell responses to AZD1222 COVID-19 vaccine. Profiled with immunoSEQ multiplex PCR; TCRdb holds only in-frame clones, not every one. The sample contains under 150,000 clones, 75% to 90% of which appear only once. Sequenced here: peripheral blood, sampled 28 days after the second AZD1222 dose. These receptors originate from an adult who received the AZD1222 COVID-19 vaccine.

This CDR3 reads CASSVHEQFF. The DNA for the CDR3 is TGTGCCAGCAGTGTCCATGAGCAGTTCTTC. The chain carries TRBV2 and TRBJ2-1; D uncertain. Germline CDR1 is SNHLY and CDR2 is FYNNEI. The CDR3 extends over 10 amino acids. The V end lost 4 bases, the J end lost 8 bases, and 3 bases lay between the germline ends.

The chain carries TRBV7-2 and TRBJ1-5; D remains unclear. The CDR3 has 14 amino acids. V was pared by 5 bases and J by 3 bases, with 11 bases between. Germline assignment: CDR1 SGHTA and CDR2 FQGNSA. The CDR3: CASSVGDFNQPQHF. CDR3 DNA sequence: TGTGCCAGCAGCGTCGGAGACTTCAATCAGCCCCAGCATTTT.

The count of this clone is one. The chain carries TRBV10-3 and TRBJ2-1; 8 nucleotides match TRBD2. Germline CDR1 reads ENHRY; CDR2 reads SYGVKD. The CDR3 sequence is 16 residues long. Germline trimming cut 0 bases from V and 8 bases from J; bases unmatched to any gene: 9. The CDR3 spells CAISESTTSGNYEQFF. The CDR3 coding sequence is TGTGCCATCAGTGAGTCGACTACTAGCGGAAATTATGAGCAGTTCTTC.

The chain has TRBV5-5 and TRBJ2-4; no clear D. V lost 4 bases and J lost 7, with 9 bases in between. Germline V gives CDR1 SGHKS, CDR2 YYEKEE (reference sequence). The length of the CDR3 is 12 residues. The CDR3: CASSETGNIQYF. CDR3 nucleotide sequence: TGTGCCAGCAGCGAAACTGGGAACATTCAGTACTTC.